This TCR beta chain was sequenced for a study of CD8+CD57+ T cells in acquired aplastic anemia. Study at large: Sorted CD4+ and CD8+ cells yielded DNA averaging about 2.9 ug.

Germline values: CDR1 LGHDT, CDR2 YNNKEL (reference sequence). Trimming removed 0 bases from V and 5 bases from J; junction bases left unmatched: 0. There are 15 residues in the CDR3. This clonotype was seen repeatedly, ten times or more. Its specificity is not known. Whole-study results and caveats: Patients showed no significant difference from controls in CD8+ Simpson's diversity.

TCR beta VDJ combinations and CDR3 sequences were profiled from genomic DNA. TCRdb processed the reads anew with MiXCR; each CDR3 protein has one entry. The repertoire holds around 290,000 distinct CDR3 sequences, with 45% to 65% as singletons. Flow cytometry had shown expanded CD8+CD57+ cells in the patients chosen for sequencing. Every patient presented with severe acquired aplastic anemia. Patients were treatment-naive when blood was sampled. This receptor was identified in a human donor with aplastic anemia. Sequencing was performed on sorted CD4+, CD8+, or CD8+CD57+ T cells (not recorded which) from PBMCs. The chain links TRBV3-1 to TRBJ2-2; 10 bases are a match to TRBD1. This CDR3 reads CASSQEGQGTGELFF. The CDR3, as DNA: TGTGCCAGCAGCCAAGAGGGACAGGGGACCGGGGAGCTGTTTTTT.